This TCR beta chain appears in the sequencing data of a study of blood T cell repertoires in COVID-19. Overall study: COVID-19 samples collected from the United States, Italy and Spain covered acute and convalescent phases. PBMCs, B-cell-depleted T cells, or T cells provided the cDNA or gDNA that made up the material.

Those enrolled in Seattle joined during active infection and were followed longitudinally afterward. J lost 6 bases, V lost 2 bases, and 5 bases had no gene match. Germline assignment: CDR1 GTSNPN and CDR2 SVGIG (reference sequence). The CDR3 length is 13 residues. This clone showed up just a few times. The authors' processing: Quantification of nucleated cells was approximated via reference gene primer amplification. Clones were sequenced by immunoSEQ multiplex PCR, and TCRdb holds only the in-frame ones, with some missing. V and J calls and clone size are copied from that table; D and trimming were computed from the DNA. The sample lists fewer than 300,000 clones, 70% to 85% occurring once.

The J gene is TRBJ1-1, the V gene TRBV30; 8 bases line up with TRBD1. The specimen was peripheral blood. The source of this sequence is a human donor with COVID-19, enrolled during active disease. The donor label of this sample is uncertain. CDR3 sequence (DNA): TGTGCCTGGAGTCAGGGGGCGAAGTCTGAAGCTTTCTTT. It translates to CAWSQGAKSEAFF.